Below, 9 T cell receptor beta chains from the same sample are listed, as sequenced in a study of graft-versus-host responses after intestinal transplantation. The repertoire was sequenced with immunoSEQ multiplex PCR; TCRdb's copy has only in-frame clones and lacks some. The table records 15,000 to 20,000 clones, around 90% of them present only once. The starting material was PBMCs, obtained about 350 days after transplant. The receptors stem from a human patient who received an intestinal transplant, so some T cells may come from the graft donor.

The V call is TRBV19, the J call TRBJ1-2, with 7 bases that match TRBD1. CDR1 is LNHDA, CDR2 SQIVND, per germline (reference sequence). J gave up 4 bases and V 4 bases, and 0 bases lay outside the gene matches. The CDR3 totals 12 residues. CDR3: CASSTGGYGYTF. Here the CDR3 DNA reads TGTGCCAGTAGTACAGGGGGCTATGGCTACACCTTC.

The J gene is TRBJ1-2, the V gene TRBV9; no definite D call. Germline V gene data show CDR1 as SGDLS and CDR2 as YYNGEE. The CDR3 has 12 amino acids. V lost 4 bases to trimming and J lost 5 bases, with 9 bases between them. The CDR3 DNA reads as TGTGCCAGCAGCCTTTTCGCATATGGCTACACCTTC. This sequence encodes CASSLFAYGYTF.

CDR3 loop: CASSGTGSESEKLFF. The CDR3 nucleotides are TGTGCCAGTAGCGGAACAGGGTCGGAGAGTGAAAAACTGTTTTTT. The chain recombines TRBV19 with TRBJ1-4, with D possibly matching TRBD1 (6 bases). The CDR3 covers 15 residues. V was trimmed by 6 bases and J by 7 bases, leaving 18 bases between them. Germline lookup yields CDR1 LNHDA and CDR2 SQIVND (reference sequence).

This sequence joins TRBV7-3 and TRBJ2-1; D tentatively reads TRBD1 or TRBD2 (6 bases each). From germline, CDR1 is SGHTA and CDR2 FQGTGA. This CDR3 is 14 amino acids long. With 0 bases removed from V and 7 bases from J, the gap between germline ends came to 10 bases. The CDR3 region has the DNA TGTGCCAGCAGCTTAACGGGGGGCGCTAATGAGCAGTTCTTC. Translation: CASSLTGGANEQFF. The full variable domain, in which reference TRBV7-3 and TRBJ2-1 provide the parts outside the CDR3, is GAGVSQTPSNKVTEKGKYVELRCDPISGHTALYWYRQSLGQGPEFLIYFQGTGAADDSGLPNDRFFAVRPEGSVSTLKIQRTERGDSAVYLCASSLTGGANEQFFGPGTRLTVL.

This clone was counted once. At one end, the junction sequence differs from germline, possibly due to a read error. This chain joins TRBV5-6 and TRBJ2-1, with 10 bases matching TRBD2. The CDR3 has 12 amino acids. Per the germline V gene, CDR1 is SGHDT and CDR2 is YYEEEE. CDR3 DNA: TGTGCCAGCAGCCTTGTATCTAGCGGGGGAATCTTC. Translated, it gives CASSLVSSGGIF.

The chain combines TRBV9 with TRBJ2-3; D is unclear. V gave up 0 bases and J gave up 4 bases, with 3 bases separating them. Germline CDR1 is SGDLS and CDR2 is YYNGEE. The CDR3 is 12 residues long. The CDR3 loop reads CASSVEADTQYF. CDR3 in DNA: TGTGCCAGCAGCGTAGAAGCAGATACGCAGTATTTT.

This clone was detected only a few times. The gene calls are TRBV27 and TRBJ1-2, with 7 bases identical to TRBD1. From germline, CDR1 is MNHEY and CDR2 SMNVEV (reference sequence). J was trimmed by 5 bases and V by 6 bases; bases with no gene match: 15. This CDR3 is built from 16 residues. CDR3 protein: CASRMGEGASRYGYTF. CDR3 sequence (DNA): TGTGCCAGCAGGATGGGGGAGGGGGCGTCGAGGTATGGCTACACCTTC.

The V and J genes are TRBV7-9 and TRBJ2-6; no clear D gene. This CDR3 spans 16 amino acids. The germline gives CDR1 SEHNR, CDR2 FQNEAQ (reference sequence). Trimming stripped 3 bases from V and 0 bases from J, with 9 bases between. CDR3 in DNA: TGTGCCAGCAGCTTCCCGGGCATCTCTGGGGCCAACGTCCTGACTTTC. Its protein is CASSFPGISGANVLTF.

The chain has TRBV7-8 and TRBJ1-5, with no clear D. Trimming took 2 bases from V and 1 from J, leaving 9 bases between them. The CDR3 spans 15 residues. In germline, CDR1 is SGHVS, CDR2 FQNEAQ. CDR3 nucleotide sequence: TGTGCCAGCAGCTTACAATCGATGAGCAATCAGCCCCAGCATTTT. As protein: CASSLQSMSNQPQHF.